What follows are 13 T cell receptor beta chains derived from one specimen sequenced in a study of blood T cell repertoires in COVID-19. Libraries were prepared by immunoSEQ multiplex PCR; TCRdb keeps only in-frame clonotypes and omits some of them. The sample carries roughly 340,000 clones, around nine tenths recorded once. Sequencing was done on a sample of peripheral blood. The receptor source for this set is a woman under 30 who had recovered from COVID-19.

As to this clone: Distinct nucleotide sequences in the sample also encode this CDR3. The V gene is TRBV6-5, the J gene TRBJ2-7, with 10 bases matching TRBD1. With 6 bases clipped from V and 4 bases from J, the junction kept 3 bases outside the gene matches. CDR1 is MNHEY, CDR2 SVGAGI, per germline. This CDR3 region has 13 residues. The CDR3 spells CASSRDRGYEQYV. CDR3 bases: TGTGCCAGCAGCCGGGACAGGGGTTACGAGCAGTACGTC.

This clone has ten or more counts. The chain joins TRBV19 to TRBJ1-2, with a tentative D call TRBD1 (6 bases). This CDR3 has 14 residues. The germline CDR1 and CDR2 sequences are LNHDA and SQIVND (reference sequence). Trimming left V 2 bases short and J 2 bases short, with 9 bases between. The CDR3 here is CASSISGENYGYTF. The CDR3 DNA sequence: TGTGCCAGTAGTATATCAGGGGAGAACTATGGCTACACCTTC.

V usage is TRBV28 and J usage is TRBJ2-6; weak D call: TRBD2 (5 bases). The germline V and J ends were trimmed by 5 bases and 1 base, with 9 bases remaining between them. Germline assignment: CDR1 MDHEN and CDR2 SYDVKM. This CDR3 has 15 amino acids. CDR3 bases: TGTGCCAGCAGTCCGCGGAGGTCTGGGGCCAACGTCCTGACTTTC. Amino acids: CASSPRRSGANVLTF. The whole variable domain, remainder taken from reference TRBV28 and TRBJ2-6, is DVKVTQSSRYLVKRTGEKVFLECVQDMDHENMFWYRQDPGLGLRLIYFSYDVKMKEKGDIPEGYSVSREKKERFSLILESASTNQTSMYLCASSPRRSGANVLTFGAGSRLTVL.

The chain combines TRBV9 with TRBJ2-3; D is perhaps TRBD1 (6 bases). Germline assignment: CDR1 SGDLS and CDR2 YYNGEE. This CDR3 is built from 16 residues. V gave up 8 bases and J gave up 0 bases, with 19 bases separating them. CDR3: CASNLGDRFSTDTQYF. The CDR3 nucleotides read TGTGCCAGTAATCTTGGCGACAGGTTCAGCACAGATACGCAGTATTTT. Supplemented by reference TRBV9 and TRBJ2-3, the full variable domain reads DSGVTQTPKHLITATGQRVTLRCSPRSGDLSVYWYQQSLDQGLQFLIQYYNGEERAKGNILERFSAQQFPDLHSELNLSSLELGDSALYFCASNLGDRFSTDTQYFGPGTRLTVL.

The chain combines TRBV5-1 with TRBJ2-5, with D perhaps TRBD2 (6 bases). Between the trimmed V and J ends, which lost 4 bases and 2 bases, there was a span of 12 bases. Germline V gene data show CDR1 as SGHRS and CDR2 as YFSETQ. The CDR3 sequence is 14 residues long. CDR3 sequence (DNA): TGCGCCAGCAGCCGCGTCCGGGGGCAAGAGACCCAGTACTTC. Protein: CASSRVRGQETQYF. Based on the CDR3 plus reference TRBV5-1 and TRBJ2-5, the full variable domain is KAGVTQTPRYLIKTRGQQVTLSCSPISGHRSVSWYQQTPGQGLQFLFEYFSETQRNKGNFPGRFSGRQFSNSRSEMNVSTLELGDSALYLCASSRVRGQETQYFGPGTRLLVL.

The chain links TRBV20-1 to TRBJ1-2, with no clear D. The CDR3 runs 11 residues. With 0 bases removed from V and 8 bases from J, the gap between germline ends came to 7 bases. Germline-derived CDR1 and CDR2 are DFQATT and SNEGSKA (reference sequence). The CDR3 here is CSAREWEGYTF. The CDR3 DNA reads TGCAGTGCTAGAGAGTGGGAGGGCTACACCTTC.

The CDR3, as DNA: TGTGCCAGCAGCCACCCCAAGGTTGTAGGGGAGGGGTCCGGACTAGCGGGAGTCGGGGAGACCCAGTACTTC. The encoded protein is CASSHPKVVGEGSGLAGVGETQYF. V and J are TRBV6-2 or TRBV6-3 and TRBJ2-5; 13 nucleotides align to TRBD2. Unmatched junction bases numbered 33, after V lost 6 bases and J lost 5 bases. The CDR3 runs 24 residues. From germline, CDR1 is MNHEY and CDR2 SVGEGT.

V gene TRBV11-2 combines with J gene TRBJ2-2, with 11 nucleotides matching TRBD2. V gave up 5 bases and J gave up 2 bases; unmatched junction bases: 4. The CDR3 is made up of 16 amino acids. Germline values: CDR1 SGHAT, CDR2 FQNNGV. The CDR3 reads CASSKGTSGNTGELFF. CDR3 in DNA: TGTGCCAGCAGCAAAGGGACTAGCGGAAACACCGGGGAGCTGTTTTTT.

The chain is built from TRBV19 and TRBJ2-1, with 9 bases matching TRBD1. The trim removed 11 bases at V and 4 bases at J, leaving 6 bases unmatched. The CDR3 extends over 13 amino acids. The germline gives CDR1 LNHDA, CDR2 SQIVND (reference sequence). This CDR3 is CAAGDRVYNEQFF. CDR3 nucleotides: TGTGCCGCTGGGGACAGGGTTTACAATGAGCAGTTCTTC. The complete variable domain, with remaining parts taken from reference TRBV19 and TRBJ2-1, reads DGGITQSPKYLFRKEGQNVTLSCEQNLNHDAMYWYRQDPGQGLRLIYYSQIVNDFQKGDIAEGYSVSREKKESFPLTVTSAQKNPTAFYLCAAGDRVYNEQFFGPGTRLTVL.

The genes are TRBV13 and TRBJ2-1, with TRBD2 identical over 7 bases. Germline values: CDR1 PRHDT, CDR2 FYEKMQ (reference sequence). The ends lost 11 bases at V and 1 base at J; junction bases unmatched: 11. The CDR3 totals 15 residues. The DNA of the CDR3 is TGTGCCTGTTCCCTAGCGGTACCGTCCTACAATGAGCAGTTCTTC. Residues: CACSLAVPSYNEQFF.

This clone was found once. The rearrangement uses TRBV19 and TRBJ2-5; 12 bases line up with TRBD2. The germline V gene has CDR1 LNHDA and CDR2 SQIVND (reference sequence). The CDR3 has 15 residues. V was clipped by 3 bases and J by 4 bases; unmatched bases: 3. In DNA form, the CDR3 reads TGTGCCAGTAGTATTGGACTAGCGGGATCAGAGACCCAGTACTTC. The encoded protein is CASSIGLAGSETQYF.

This clone was counted between two and nine times. The rearrangement joins TRBV6-1 to TRBJ1-1; D gene uncertain. Germline CDR1 and CDR2: MNHNS and SASEGT. Between the trimmed V and J ends, which lost 2 bases and 0 bases, there was a span of 7 bases. There are 14 residues in the CDR3. The CDR3 sequence is CASSERLLNTEAFF. In DNA, the CDR3 is TGTGCCAGCAGTGAAAGACTGCTGAACACTGAAGCTTTCTTT.

This rearrangement joins TRBV29-1 to TRBJ2-1; no reliable D call. CDR1 and CDR2 (germline): SQVTM, ANQGSEA. Trimming stripped 7 bases from V and 1 base from J, with 11 bases between. CDR3 length: 13 amino acids. DNA for the CDR3: TGCAGCGCAGTGACAAGTTCCTACAATGAGCAGTTCTTC. This sequence encodes CSAVTSSYNEQFF.